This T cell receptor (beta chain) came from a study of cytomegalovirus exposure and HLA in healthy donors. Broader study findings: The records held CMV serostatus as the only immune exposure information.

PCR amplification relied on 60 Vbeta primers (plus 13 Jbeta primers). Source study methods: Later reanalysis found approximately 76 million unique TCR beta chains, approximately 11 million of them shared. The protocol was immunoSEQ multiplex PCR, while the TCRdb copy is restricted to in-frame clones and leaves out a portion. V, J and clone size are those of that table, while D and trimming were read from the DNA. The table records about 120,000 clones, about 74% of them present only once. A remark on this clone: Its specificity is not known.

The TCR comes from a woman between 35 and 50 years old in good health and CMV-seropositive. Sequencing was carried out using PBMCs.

The CDR3 loop reads CASSPGDTEAFF. The CDR3 DNA reads as TGTGCCAGCAGCCCCGGGGACACTGAAGCTTTCTTT. The chain recombines TRBV5-6 with TRBJ1-1, with D uncertain. V dropped 4 bases and J dropped 3 bases, with 7 bases sitting between them. The CDR3 is made up of 12 amino acids. Germline V gene lookup returns CDR1 SGHDT and CDR2 YYEEEE. The complete variable domain, with remaining parts taken from reference TRBV5-6 and TRBJ1-1, reads DAGVTQSPTHLIKTRGQQVTLRCSPKSGHDTVSWYQQALGQGPQFIFQYYEEEERQRGNFPDRFSGHQFPNYSSELNVNALLLGDSALYLCASSPGDTEAFFGQGTRLTVV.